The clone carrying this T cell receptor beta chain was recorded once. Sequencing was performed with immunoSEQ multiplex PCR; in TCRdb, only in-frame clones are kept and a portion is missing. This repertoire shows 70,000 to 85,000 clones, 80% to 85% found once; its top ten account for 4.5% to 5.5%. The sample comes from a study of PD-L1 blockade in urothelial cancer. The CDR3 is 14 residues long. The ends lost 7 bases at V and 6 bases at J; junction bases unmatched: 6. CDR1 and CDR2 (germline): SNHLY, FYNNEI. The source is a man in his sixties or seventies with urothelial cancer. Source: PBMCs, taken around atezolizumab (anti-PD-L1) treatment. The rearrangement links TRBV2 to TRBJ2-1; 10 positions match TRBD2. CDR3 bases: TGTGCCAGCACCAGCGGGAGGGCCTCCAATGAGCAGTTCTTC. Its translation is CASTSGRASNEQFF.